Sequencing of this TCR beta chain was carried out in a study of post-analysis software for immune sequencing data. Study findings and constraints: Relative to controls, patients had roughly five TRBV segments at higher frequency, with TRBV5-6, TRBV5-1 and TRBV20-1 among these.

J lost 4 bases, V lost 0 bases, and 4 bases had no gene match. The germline CDR1 and CDR2 sequences are DFQATT and SNEGSKA (reference sequence). This CDR3 region has 14 residues. cDNA libraries of TCR beta carried unique molecular identifiers. With about 0.95 to 11 million T cells as the source, roughly 500,000 cDNA molecules resulted. TCRdb recomputed calls from the PCR reads with MiXCR, one row per CDR3 protein. The sample has approximately 660,000 distinct CDR3 sequences, 55% to 70% seen once. A word on this clonotype: Its cognate antigen is unknown.

The sequence was obtained from a girl aged 2-10 years with multiple sclerosis. The source material was blood. The rearrangement links TRBV20-1 to TRBJ1-2, with TRBD1 matching over 8 bases. CDR3 DNA: TGCAGTGCTAGAGAATTAGGACAGGGCTATGGCTACACCTTC. Its protein is CSARELGQGYGYTF.